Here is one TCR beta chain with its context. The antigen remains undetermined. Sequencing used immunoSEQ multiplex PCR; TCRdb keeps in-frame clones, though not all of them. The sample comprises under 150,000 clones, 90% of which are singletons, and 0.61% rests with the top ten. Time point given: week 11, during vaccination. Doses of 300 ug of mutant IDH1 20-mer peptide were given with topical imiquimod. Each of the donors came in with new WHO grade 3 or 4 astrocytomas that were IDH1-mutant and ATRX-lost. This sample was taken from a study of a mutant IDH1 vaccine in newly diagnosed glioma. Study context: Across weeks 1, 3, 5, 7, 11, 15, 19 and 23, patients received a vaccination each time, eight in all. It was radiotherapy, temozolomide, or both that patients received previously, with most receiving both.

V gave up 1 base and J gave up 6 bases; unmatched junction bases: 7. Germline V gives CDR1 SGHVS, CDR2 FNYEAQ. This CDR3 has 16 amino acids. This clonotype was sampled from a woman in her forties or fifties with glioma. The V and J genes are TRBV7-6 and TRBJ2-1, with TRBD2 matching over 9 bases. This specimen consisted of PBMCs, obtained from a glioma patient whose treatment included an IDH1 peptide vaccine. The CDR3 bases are TGTGCCAGCAGCTTAGAGGCTAGCGGGGCACGCAATGAGCAGTTCTTC. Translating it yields CASSLEASGARNEQFF.